This TCR beta chain was captured by sequencing in a study of vaccination and CD4 T cells after COVID-19. For the study at large: The stimulating agents, overlapping spike peptides, came from SARS-CoV-2, HCoV-NL63, HCoV-OC43 and HCoV-229E. Cultures that served as controls received a CEFX pool, an HIV-1 Nef pool, or no peptide.

Described treatment: roughly 10-day PBMC culture with coronavirus spike peptide pools or control peptides (ViraFEST assay). With the Oncomine TCR Beta short-read assay, DNA from cultured CD4+ T cells was sequenced. TCRdb reprocessed the PCR reads with MiXCR, giving one entry per CDR3 protein. This sample has fewer than 5,500 distinct CDR3 sequences, with 21% found just once. This CDR3 contains 12 residues. V shed 4 bases and J shed 1 base, with 4 bases lying between them. Per germline, CDR1 LNHDA and CDR2 SQIVND (reference sequence). Comments on this clonotype: The antigen remains undetermined.

Material: CD4+ T cells from blood, cultured in vitro. The V gene is TRBV19, the J gene TRBJ1-1; D is unclear. The source of this sequence is a human donor who had recovered from COVID-19. The CDR3 nucleotides read TGTGCCAGTAGTAGACAGAACACTGAAGCTTTCTTT. Protein sequence: CASSRQNTEAFF.